This T cell receptor beta chain emerged from a study of shared clonotypes between healthy human individuals. Each of the donors was a healthy adult who was HIV-negative and had not had a recent acute infection or vaccination. Unsorted material relied on some 85 million PBMCs as the source of genomic DNA. Trimming stripped 3 bases from V and 0 bases from J, with 9 bases between. The CDR3 has 15 residues. The germline V gene has CDR1 MDHEN and CDR2 SYDVKM. Splitting of each subset's genomic DNA was done evenly across several immunoSEQ plates. The repertoire was sequenced with immunoSEQ multiplex PCR; TCRdb's copy has only in-frame clones and lacks some. This repertoire shows around 530,000 clones, around three quarters found once; its top ten account for around 12%.

The sequenced sample consisted of PBMCs. The J gene is TRBJ1-5, the V gene TRBV28; D unclear. This receptor was identified in a woman in her 40s in good health. Some clones in this sample may be carry-over from other donors' samples. The CDR3 loop is CASSLLQNSNQPQHF. The CDR3 region has the DNA TGTGCCAGCAGTTTGTTGCAGAATAGCAATCAGCCCCAGCATTTT.